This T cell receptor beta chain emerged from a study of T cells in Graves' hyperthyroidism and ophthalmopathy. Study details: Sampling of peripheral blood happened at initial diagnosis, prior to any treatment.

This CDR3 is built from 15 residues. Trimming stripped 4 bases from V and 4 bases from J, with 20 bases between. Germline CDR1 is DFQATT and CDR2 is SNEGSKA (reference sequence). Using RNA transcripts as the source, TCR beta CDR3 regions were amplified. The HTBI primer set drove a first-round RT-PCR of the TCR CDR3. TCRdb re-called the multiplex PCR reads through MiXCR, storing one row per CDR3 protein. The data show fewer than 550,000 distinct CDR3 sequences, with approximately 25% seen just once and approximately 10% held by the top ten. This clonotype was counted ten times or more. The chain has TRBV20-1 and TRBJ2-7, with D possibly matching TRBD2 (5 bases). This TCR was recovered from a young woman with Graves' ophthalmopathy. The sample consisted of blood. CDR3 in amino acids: CSATLSLGGFYEQYF. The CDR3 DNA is TGCAGTGCTACTTTATCTCTAGGAGGTTTTTACGAGCAGTACTTC.